Listed here are 5 T cell receptor beta chains from one sample, sequenced in a study of radiotherapy plus CTLA-4 blockade in lung cancer (dated by TCRdb to between 2018 and 2020). The protocol used for the library was the immunoSEQ multiplex PCR assay. This is the immuneACCESS table as TCRdb keeps it, with only in-frame sequences that have V and J called. A part of the clones is gone; compared with another copy, unresolved V genes explain less than half, and the rest is unexplained. Present in this sample are 50,000 or so clones, nearly 90% of which were seen just once. The top ten clones comprise approximately 7.8% of the sample. The sample here was peripheral blood, taken from a patient treated with radiotherapy plus ipilimumab. The receptor set was obtained from a human donor with non-small cell lung cancer whose response to radiotherapy plus ipilimumab could not be evaluated.

The chain combines TRBV25-1 with TRBJ2-5, with D possibly matching TRBD2 (6 bases). The CDR3 extends over 15 amino acids. Germline values: CDR1 MGHDK, CDR2 SYGVNS. The V gene lost 1 base and the J gene lost 2 bases, with 11 bases spanning the gap. The CDR3 sequence is CASSESGGAQETQYF. For the CDR3, the DNA is TGTGCCAGCAGTGAATCAGGAGGGGCTCAAGAGACCCAGTACTTC. Variable domain in full (rest from reference TRBV25-1 and TRBJ2-5): EADIYQTPRYLVIGTGKKITLECSQTMGHDKMYWYQQDPGMELHLIHYSYGVNSTEKGDLSSESTVSRIRTEHFPLTLESARPSHTSQYLCASSESGGAQETQYFGPGTRLLVL.

J is TRBJ1-2 and V is TRBV5-1; TRBD1 matches 7 bases. J gave up 1 base and V 7 bases, and 13 bases lay outside the gene matches. CDR1 is SGHRS and CDR2 is YFSETQ in the germline V gene. The CDR3 is 16 residues long. The CDR3 here is CASGGSGTAYNYGYTF. Written as DNA, the CDR3 is TGCGCCAGCGGGGGGTCAGGGACAGCCTATAACTATGGCTACACCTTC.

This chain uses TRBV7-2 with TRBJ2-3; 11 positions match TRBD2. The CDR3 is 17 residues long. With V trimmed by 0 bases and J by 5 bases, 7 bases remained unmatched. The V gene's germline CDR1 is SGHTA and CDR2 FQGNSA. The CDR3 protein is CASSLASGRGVGDTQYF. The CDR3 nucleotides read TGTGCCAGCAGCTTAGCTAGCGGGAGGGGAGTGGGAGATACGCAGTATTTT.

This clone was seen just once. This chain joins TRBV6-7 and TRBJ2-7; 8 positions agree with TRBD1. TRBV6-7 is placed among ORFs of uncertain function. The junction had 8 bases not matched to a gene; V was cut back by 6 bases and J by 4 bases. CDR3 length: 14 amino acids. This chain's CDR3 is CASSQTGGMYEQYF. DNA for the CDR3: TGTGCCAGCAGCCAAACAGGGGGTATGTACGAGCAGTACTTC.

The chain recombines TRBV10-3 with TRBJ2-1, with 9 nucleotides matching TRBD1. Trimming cost V 4 bases and J 5 bases; bases outside gene matches: 6. Germline V gene sequence: CDR1 ENHRY, CDR2 SYGVKD. This CDR3 spans 15 amino acids. CDR3 sequence reads: CAISAHGTGNNEQFF. The CDR3 nucleotides are TGTGCCATCAGTGCTCACGGGACAGGGAACAATGAGCAGTTCTTC.